The present TCR beta chain was sequenced within a study of blood T cell repertoires in COVID-19. Study-wide context: Acute and convalescent COVID-19 specimens originated in the United States, Italy and Spain.

Clones were read by immunoSEQ multiplex PCR, and TCRdb kept only the in-frame ones, dropping some. The data hold some 110,000 clones, with approximately 81% observed a single time. V was clipped by 6 bases and J by 2 bases, with 7 bases between them. The CDR3 extends over 11 amino acids. Germline CDR1 DFQATT, CDR2 SNEGSKA (reference sequence). This TCR was sampled from a man between 40 and 49 years old with acute or convalescent COVID-19. The chain has TRBV20-1 and TRBJ1-2; D not resolved. Sequenced sample: peripheral blood. CDR3 loop: CSARRNYGYTF. The CDR3 bases are TGCAGTGCCCGGCGGAACTATGGCTACACCTTC.